The T cell receptor beta chain under discussion was sequenced for a study of blood T cell repertoires in COVID-19. Study summary: Acute and convalescent COVID-19 specimens originated in the United States, Italy and Spain. PBMCs, B-cell-depleted T cells, or T cells were the source of the cDNA or gDNA that made up the material.

In the study's own analysis: Reference gene primer amplification gave estimated nucleated cell counts. Data came from immunoSEQ multiplex PCR; TCRdb stores just in-frame clones and leaves some out. V, J and clone size are those of that table, while D and trimming were read from the DNA. The top ten hold around 7.2% of the sample, which has about 74,000 clones, 82% seen once. The CDR3 contains 13 residues. J lost 5 bases, V lost 5 bases, and 3 bases had no gene match. CDR1 and CDR2 from the germline V gene are LGHDT and YNNKEL (reference sequence). The V and J genes are TRBV3-1 (or the pseudogene TRBV3-2) and TRBJ1-1, with 9 bases aligning to TRBD1. The receptor was isolated from a human donor in a cohort sampled during active COVID-19. Sequences were obtained from peripheral blood. Written as DNA, the CDR3 is TGTGCCAGCAGCACCGGGACAGGGACTGAAGCTTTCTTT. It is translated as CASSTGTGTEAFF.